Presented here are 19 T cell receptor beta chains from one specimen sequenced in a study of cytomegalovirus exposure and HLA in healthy donors (dated 2017 in TCRdb). To prepare the library, the immunoSEQ multiplex PCR assay was applied. For the multiplex PCR, a mixture combining 60 forward primers for TCR Vbeta segments and 13 reverse primers for TCR Jbeta segments was used. Not all clones reach the TCRdb copy of this immuneACCESS table, which keeps in-frame sequences only. Checked studies attribute under half of the gap to unresolved V genes and leave the rest unexplained. Within this sample are around 130,000 clones, with around 79% of them counted one time only. The top ten constitute 1.4% to 1.5% of the sample. The sequenced sample consisted of PBMCs. These receptors were taken from a woman aged 18 to 35 in good health and CMV-seronegative.

This chain connects TRBV6-1 to TRBJ2-1, with 14 bases aligning to TRBD2. This CDR3 has 19 residues. The J segment lost 1 base and the V segment lost 1 base, leaving 6 bases of the junction unmatched. In germline, CDR1 is MNHNS, CDR2 SASEGT. Written as DNA, the CDR3 is TGTGCCAGCAGTGAAGGGGGACTAGCGGGAGCTGGGTCCTACAATGAGCAGTTCTTC. As protein: CASSEGGLAGAGSYNEQFF.

The chain uses TRBV4-2 and TRBJ2-6; 9 bases fit TRBD1. This CDR3 has 18 amino acids. Germline V gene sequence: CDR1 LGHNA, CDR2 YNFKEQ. V dropped 3 bases and J dropped 4; count of bases not matched to a gene: 10. The CDR3 here is CASSQTTGTGSGANVLTF. The CDR3 DNA sequence: TGTGCCAGCAGCCAGACTACCGGGACAGGGTCAGGGGCCAACGTCCTGACTTTC.

This clone has more than one count but fewer than ten. The chain links TRBV6-6 to TRBJ1-5; D ambiguous. Trimming pared 6 bases from V and 6 bases from J, leaving 12 bases between. The germline V gene encodes CDR1 MNHNY and CDR2 SVGAGI (reference sequence). This CDR3 has 13 amino acids. The CDR3 coding sequence is TGTGCCAGCAGCAACGGGGAGGTTCAGCCCCAGCATTTT. Protein product: CASSNGEVQPQHF.

The J gene is TRBJ2-2, the V gene TRBV2; D ambiguous. Germline V CDR1 and CDR2: SNHLY, FYNNEI. The CDR3 contains 13 residues. Trimming shortened V by 5 bases and J by 0 bases, and 4 bases separated the two germline ends. The CDR3 DNA follows: TGTGCCAGCAGTTCCACGAACACCGGGGAGCTGTTTTTT. Translation gives CASSSTNTGELFF.

Concerning this clone: One end of the junction varies from germline; a read error may be responsible. Here the CDR3 reads CASRDTLLAKNSQYF. DNA for the CDR3: TGTGCCAGCAGGGACACCCTACTAGCCAAAAACAGTCAGTACTTC. The chain carries TRBV6-5 and TRBJ2-4; a weak D match, TRBD2 (6 bases). Germline V gene data show CDR1 as MNHEY and CDR2 as SVGAGI. CDR3 length equals 15 residues.

This clone was counted a single time. The chain employs TRBV6-5 and TRBJ2-7, with TRBD1 matching over 8 bases. The germline V gene has CDR1 MNHEY and CDR2 SVGAGI. V dropped 5 bases and J dropped 2; count of bases not matched to a gene: 8. The CDR3 totals 15 residues. The CDR3 region is CASSRPGTGAYEQYF. The CDR3 nucleotides are TGTGCCAGCAGTCGCCCCGGGACAGGAGCCTACGAGCAGTACTTC.

V and J are TRBV29-1 and TRBJ2-7; weak D call: TRBD2 (6 bases). This CDR3 is 15 amino acids long. Trimming stripped 6 bases from V and 3 bases from J, with 21 bases between. Per germline, CDR1 SQVTM and CDR2 ANQGSEA. CDR3 in amino acids: CSVLGERGTFYEQYF. The CDR3 DNA reads as TGCAGCGTCCTTGGTGAACGGGGGACCTTCTACGAGCAGTACTTC.

The V and J genes are TRBV12-5 and TRBJ1-1; 7 bases agree with TRBD1. The CDR3 spans 12 residues. Trimming cost V 6 bases and J 7 bases; bases outside gene matches: 5. Looked up from germline, CDR1 is LGHNT and CDR2 is FRNRAP. CDR3 loop: CASGRDSNEAFF. CDR3 sequence (DNA): TGTGCTAGTGGCCGGGACAGCAATGAAGCTTTCTTT.

V usage is TRBV5-6 and J usage is TRBJ1-1, with a weak D call TRBD1 (5 bases). Germline V gene lookup returns CDR1 SGHDT and CDR2 YYEEEE. This CDR3 contains 15 residues. Trimming took 0 bases from V and 1 from J, leaving 10 bases between them. CDR3 protein: CASSLGRTRNTEAFF. The CDR3 DNA is TGTGCCAGCAGCTTGGGCAGGACACGGAACACTGAAGCTTTCTTT.

This clone appeared a few times. CDR3 loop: CASRETSDGTDTQYF. DNA for the CDR3: TGTGCCAGCAGGGAGACTAGCGACGGCACAGATACGCAGTATTTT. The chain links TRBV5-4 to TRBJ2-3, with TRBD2 matching 8 bases. Trimming removed 5 bases from V and 1 base from J; junction bases left unmatched: 6. The CDR3 has 15 residues. Germline V gene sequence: CDR1 SGHNT, CDR2 YYREEE (reference sequence).

This clone has just one count. This sequence joins TRBV7-2 and TRBJ2-7; a possible D gene is TRBD2 (5 bases). This CDR3 has 14 residues. The V gene lost 7 bases and the J gene lost 5 bases, with 18 bases spanning the gap. Per germline, CDR1 SGHTA and CDR2 FQGNSA. CDR3 sequence: CASNPNRGFHEQYF. The CDR3 bases are TGTGCCAGCAACCCGAACCGGGGTTTCCACGAGCAGTACTTC. Full variable domain (rest looked up from reference TRBV7-2 and TRBJ2-7): GAGVSQSPSNKVTEKGKDVELRCDPISGHTALYWYRQSLGQGLEFLIYFQGNSAPDKSGLPSDRFSAERTGGSVSTLTIQRTQQEDSAVYLCASNPNRGFHEQYFGPGTRLTVT.

The chain recombines TRBV5-8 with TRBJ1-6; the D gene is possibly TRBD1 (5 bases). This CDR3 contains 16 residues. The V and J ends lost 1 base and 10 bases respectively, with 18 bases between them. The V gene's germline CDR1 is SGHTS and CDR2 YDEGEE. CDR3 nucleotide sequence: TGTGCCAGCAGCTTGCATCAGAGACAGAGATTATCACCCCTCCACTTT. It yields the protein CASSLHQRQRLSPLHF.

The rearrangement links TRBV19 to TRBJ2-1; 7 nucleotides line up with TRBD1. This CDR3 has 15 residues. Per the germline V gene, CDR1 is LNHDA and CDR2 is SQIVND (reference sequence). V shed 6 bases, J shed 3 bases, and the junction held 8 bases outside the gene matches. CDR3 residues: CASSKDRSNYNEQFF. DNA of the CDR3: TGTGCCAGTAGCAAGGACAGGTCCAACTACAATGAGCAGTTCTTC.

There are a few counts of this clone. V usage is TRBV9 and J usage is TRBJ2-6; no firm D call. Per germline, CDR1 SGDLS and CDR2 YYNGEE. The length of the CDR3 is 18 residues. V was clipped by 1 base and J by 1 base, with 15 bases between them. DNA for the CDR3: TGTGCCAGCAGCGTATCCCTTGATGGCAGTTCTGGGGCCAACGTCCTGACTTTC. It yields the protein CASSVSLDGSSGANVLTF.

The V call is TRBV6-5, the J call TRBJ1-1; possible D gene TRBD1, 6 bases. Germline V gene data show CDR1 as MNHEY and CDR2 as SVGAGI. V gave up 5 bases and J gave up 1 base, with 14 bases separating them. This CDR3 has 15 residues. The CDR3 region is CASSRLQGWNTEAFF. The CDR3 DNA reads as TGTGCCAGCAGTCGCCTCCAGGGGTGGAACACTGAAGCTTTCTTT.

The chain couples TRBV6-6 to TRBJ1-4; possibly TRBD1 for D (5 bases). The CDR3 covers 14 residues. Germline CDR1 is MNHNY and CDR2 is SVGAGI (reference sequence). The V gene lost 2 bases and the J gene lost 9 bases, with 13 bases spanning the gap. CDR3 protein: CASSYGHPPKKLFF. Here the CDR3 DNA reads TGTGCCAGCAGTTACGGACATCCACCCAAAAAACTGTTTTTT.

V gene TRBV13 combines with J gene TRBJ2-5; 7 bases align to TRBD2. Germline-derived CDR1 and CDR2 are PRHDT and FYEKMQ (reference sequence). The junction had 9 bases not matched to a gene; V was cut back by 4 bases and J by 10 bases. The CDR3 totals 13 residues. The CDR3 protein is CASSWVGGANQYF. The CDR3 nucleotides read TGTGCCAGCAGCTGGGTGGGAGGGGCGAACCAGTACTTC.

This clone was detected a few times. The chain uses TRBV10-1 and TRBJ1-5; D possibly corresponds to TRBD1 (6 bases). CDR1 is WNHNN, CDR2 SYGVQD, per germline (reference sequence). The CDR3 spans 13 residues. Trimming removed 5 bases from V and 3 bases from J, with 8 bases in between. The CDR3 sequence is CASSRDNNQPQHF. CDR3 sequence (DNA): TGCGCCAGCAGTAGGGACAACAATCAGCCCCAGCATTTT.

This clone was found a few times. V and J are TRBV2 and TRBJ1-5, with D unresolved. Trimming pared 3 bases from V and 7 bases from J, leaving 10 bases between. This CDR3 comprises 13 residues. The germline V gene encodes CDR1 SNHLY and CDR2 FYNNEI. CDR3 nucleotide sequence: TGTGCCAGCAGTGAGGCCCCCCTGCAGCCCCAGCATTTT. This sequence encodes CASSEAPLQPQHF.